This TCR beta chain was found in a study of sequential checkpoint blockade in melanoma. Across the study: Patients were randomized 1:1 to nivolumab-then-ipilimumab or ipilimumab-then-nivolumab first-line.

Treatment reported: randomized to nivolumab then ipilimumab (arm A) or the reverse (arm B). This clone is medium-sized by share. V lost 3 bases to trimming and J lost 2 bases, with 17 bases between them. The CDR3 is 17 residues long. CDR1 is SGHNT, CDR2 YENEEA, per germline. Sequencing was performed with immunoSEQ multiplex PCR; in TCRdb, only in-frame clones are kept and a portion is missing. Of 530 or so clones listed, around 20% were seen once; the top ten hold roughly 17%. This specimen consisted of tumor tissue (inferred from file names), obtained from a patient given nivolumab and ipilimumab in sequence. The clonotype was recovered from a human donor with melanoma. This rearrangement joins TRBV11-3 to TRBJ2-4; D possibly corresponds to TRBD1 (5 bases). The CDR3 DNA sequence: TGTGCCAGCAGCTTGAATCGACAGCTGGGGTCCAAAAACATTCAGTACTTC. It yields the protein CASSLNRQLGSKNIQYF.